This is a list of T cell receptor beta chains from one sample in a study. TCRdb fed the RT-PCR reads into MiXCR, producing one record per CDR3 protein. This sample carries more than 600,000 distinct CDR3 sequences, 11% to 15% of them seen once, and the ten largest clones take roughly 3.6%. The sequenced sample consisted of memory CD4+ T cells from blood. The origin of the receptors is a female donor in good health, serving as a healthy control. Both conserved end residues are part of each CDR3. Each record gives: J gene, clone size, D gene, V gene, CDR3 length, CDR3 DNA, CDR3 protein. D genes are given only for firm matches. For some rows the clone size is stated as once, few or many, or as a class when expanded; others skip it.

j_gene: TRBJ2-5; abundance: many; d_gene: TRBD1; v_gene: TRBV12-3/TRBV12-4; len: 14; CDR3nt: TGTGCCAGCAGAGAAGGGACAGGGGAAGAGACCCAGTACTTC; CDR3aa: CASREGTGEETQYF
j_gene: TRBJ2-1; abundance: -; d_gene: -; v_gene: TRBV21-1; len: 15; CDR3nt: TGTGCCAGCAGCCCTCGGACAGGGTTTAGTTGTGAGCAGTTCTTC; CDR3aa: CASSPRTGFSCEQFF
j_gene: TRBJ2-1; abundance: -; d_gene: TRBD2; v_gene: TRBV6-5; len: 14; CDR3nt: TGTGCCAGCAGAAATAGCGGGAGAGGACATGAGCAGTTCTTC; CDR3aa: CASRNSGRGHEQFF
j_gene: TRBJ2-7; abundance: few; d_gene: -; v_gene: TRBV4-3; len: 14; CDR3nt: TGCGCCAGCAGCCAAGGGGCACCCACCGGCGAGCAGTACTTC; CDR3aa: CASSQGAPTGEQYF
j_gene: TRBJ1-2; abundance: few; d_gene: -; v_gene: TRBV11-2; len: 15; CDR3nt: TGTGCCAGCAGCTTAGATGGCCCGGGGGGTTATGGCTACACCTTC; CDR3aa: CASSLDGPGGYGYTF
j_gene: TRBJ2-1; abundance: many; d_gene: -; v_gene: TRBV6-1; len: 15; CDR3nt: TGTGCCAGCGGGTCACACGGGATGCTCGTAAATGAGCAGTTCTTC; CDR3aa: CASGSHGMLVNEQFF
j_gene: TRBJ2-1; abundance: -; d_gene: -; v_gene: TRBV9; len: 14; CDR3nt: TGTGCCAGCAGCCCTCGTCACGAGACTAACGAGCAGTTCTTC; CDR3aa: CASSPRHETNEQFF
j_gene: TRBJ2-3; abundance: -; d_gene: -; v_gene: TRBV6-5; len: 15; CDR3nt: TGTGCCAGCAGTTCCCCCGGGACCCTGGGAGATACGCAGTATTTT; CDR3aa: CASSSPGTLGDTQYF
j_gene: TRBJ2-1; abundance: few; d_gene: -; v_gene: TRBV12-3/TRBV12-4; len: 12; CDR3nt: TGTGCCAGCACCCCTCAATTAACTGAGCAGTTCTTC; CDR3aa: CASTPQLTEQFF
j_gene: TRBJ2-2; abundance: -; d_gene: -; v_gene: TRBV6-4; len: 12; CDR3nt: TGTGCCAGCAGAGAGAAAGACGGAAAGCTGTTTTTT; CDR3aa: CASREKDGKLFF
j_gene: TRBJ2-3; abundance: many; d_gene: TRBD1; v_gene: TRBV5-4; len: 14; CDR3nt: TGTGCCAGCAGCCCGGGACAGCTCCGGGATACGCAGTATTTT; CDR3aa: CASSPGQLRDTQYF
j_gene: TRBJ1-2; abundance: few; d_gene: -; v_gene: TRBV7-2; len: 16; CDR3nt: TGTGCCAGCAGCTTAGTCAGGACCATCGCGGTGGGGGGCTACACCTTC; CDR3aa: CASSLVRTIAVGGYTF
j_gene: TRBJ2-1; abundance: -; d_gene: -; v_gene: TRBV5-1; len: 14; CDR3nt: TGCGCCAGCAGCTTTAGGCAGGGCAACAATGAGCAGTTCTTC; CDR3aa: CASSFRQGNNEQFF
j_gene: TRBJ2-7; abundance: few; d_gene: TRBD2; v_gene: TRBV3-1; len: 14; CDR3nt: TGTGCCAGCAGCCAAGCCCCGCGGGAGCACGAGCAGTACTTC; CDR3aa: CASSQAPREHEQYF
j_gene: TRBJ2-6; abundance: few; d_gene: -; v_gene: TRBV7-9; len: 20; CDR3nt: TGTGCCAGCAGCTTAGACCCGACAAGGCTTTCTTCCTCTGGGGCCAACGTCCTGACTTTC; CDR3aa: CASSLDPTRLSSSGANVLTF
j_gene: TRBJ1-1; abundance: many; d_gene: -; v_gene: TRBV29-1; len: 13; CDR3nt: TGCAGCGTTGACACCACAGGGAACACTGAAGCTTTCTTT; CDR3aa: CSVDTTGNTEAFF
j_gene: TRBJ1-1; abundance: few; d_gene: -; v_gene: TRBV20-1; len: 14; CDR3nt: TGCAGTGCTGGGTCTGGGGTGGAAAGGACTGAAGCTTTCTTT; CDR3aa: CSAGSGVERTEAFF
j_gene: TRBJ1-2; abundance: few; d_gene: TRBD1; v_gene: TRBV7-8; len: 14; CDR3nt: TGTGCCAGCAGCATTGACAGGGGGCAGGATGGCTACACCTTC; CDR3aa: CASSIDRGQDGYTF
j_gene: TRBJ2-5; abundance: -; d_gene: TRBD1; v_gene: TRBV30; len: 13; CDR3nt: TGTTCCTGGGATACAGGGGGTCAAGAGACCCAGTACTTC; CDR3aa: CSWDTGGQETQYF
j_gene: TRBJ2-1; abundance: many; d_gene: TRBD2; v_gene: TRBV27; len: 16; CDR3nt: TGTGCCAGCAGTGGACTAGCGGGCGGCTCCTACAATGAGCAGTTCTTC; CDR3aa: CASSGLAGGSYNEQFF
j_gene: TRBJ2-1; abundance: -; d_gene: -; v_gene: TRBV6-6; len: 14; CDR3nt: TGTGCCACTACGGGACTCCAGCCCCCCAATGAGCAGTTCTTC; CDR3aa: CATTGLQPPNEQFF
j_gene: TRBJ2-3; abundance: many; d_gene: -; v_gene: TRBV5-1; len: 16; CDR3nt: TGCGCCAGCAGCTCGAAGGACGGCGGGACGACAGATACGCAGTATTTT; CDR3aa: CASSSKDGGTTDTQYF
j_gene: TRBJ2-3; abundance: few; d_gene: TRBD2; v_gene: TRBV10-3; len: 15; CDR3nt: TGTGCCATCAGTAGTAGCGGGGGGAGCACAGATACGCAGTATTTT; CDR3aa: CAISSSGGSTDTQYF
j_gene: TRBJ1-6; abundance: few; d_gene: -; v_gene: TRBV27; len: 12; CDR3nt: TGTGCCAGCAGCCGACTTCTTTCACCCCTCCACTTT; CDR3aa: CASSRLLSPLHF
j_gene: TRBJ2-2; abundance: many; d_gene: -; v_gene: TRBV7-3; len: 15; CDR3nt: TGTGCCAGCAGCTTAACGAGGGTAAACACCGGGGAGCTGTTTTTT; CDR3aa: CASSLTRVNTGELFF
j_gene: TRBJ2-5; abundance: few; d_gene: TRBD2; v_gene: TRBV7-2; len: 17; CDR3nt: TGTGCCAGCAGCTCGCGGCGGCGGGAGAATAGTCGGGAGACCCAGTACTTC; CDR3aa: CASSSRRRENSRETQYF
j_gene: TRBJ1-2; abundance: -; d_gene: -; v_gene: TRBV5-6; len: 14; CDR3nt: TGTGCCAGCAGCTTGGGCGGGGACATCTATGGCTACACCTTC; CDR3aa: CASSLGGDIYGYTF
j_gene: TRBJ2-3; abundance: -; d_gene: TRBD2; v_gene: TRBV12-3/TRBV12-4; len: 16; CDR3nt: TGTGCCAGCAGTCCCGCTAGCGGGAGCAATGTAGATACGCAGTATTTT; CDR3aa: CASSPASGSNVDTQYF
j_gene: TRBJ2-2; abundance: -; d_gene: TRBD1; v_gene: TRBV11-2; len: 14; CDR3nt: TGTGCCAGCTTGACAGGGGGCGTCACCGGGGAGCTGTTTTTT; CDR3aa: CASLTGGVTGELFF